The 14 T cell receptor beta chains below all came from one sample that was sequenced in a study of early T cells in non-severe SARS-CoV-2 infection. Using its own MiXCR run on the 5' RACE reads, TCRdb lists one record per CDR3 protein. The sample lists 100,000 or so distinct CDR3 sequences, roughly 13% seen once, with 5.5% to 7% in the top ten. Material: whole blood. Receptors originate from an adult who was a healthcare worker with PCR-confirmed SARS-CoV-2 infection or an uninfected control (not recorded which).

This clonotype was seen repeatedly, ten times or more. The gene calls are TRBV12-3 or TRBV12-4 and TRBJ2-1, with D uncertain. The CDR3 is 14 residues long. V was shortened by 6 bases and J by 2 bases, with 11 bases between the two germline ends. CDR3 protein: CASSLRQTYNEQFF. CDR3 nucleotides: TGTGCCAGCAGCTTGAGACAAACCTACAATGAGCAGTTCTTC.

This chain links TRBV7-8 with TRBJ2-7; D tentatively reads TRBD1 or TRBD2 (5 bases each). The ends were cut back, 2 bases at V and 9 bases at J, with 17 bases in the middle. This CDR3 has 14 amino acids. Germline values: CDR1 SGHVS, CDR2 FQNEAQ. This CDR3 reads CASSLPGRPIGQYF. The CDR3 nucleotides are TGTGCCAGCAGCTTACCGGGACGCCCGATCGGGCAGTACTTC.

The chain recombines TRBV29-1 with TRBJ1-2; D call uncertain. The V gene's germline CDR1 is SQVTM and CDR2 ANQGSEA. This CDR3 is built from 12 residues. V lost 6 bases, J lost 6 bases, and 14 bases lay in between. CDR3: CSVERARDGYTF. The CDR3 DNA is TGCAGCGTGGAACGGGCGCGGGATGGCTACACCTTC.

J is TRBJ2-7 and V is TRBV6-2 or TRBV6-3; D is uncertain. V gave up 2 bases and J gave up 0 bases, with 8 bases separating them. Germline V CDR1 and CDR2: MNHEY, SVGEGT. The CDR3 length is 14 residues. The CDR3 loop is CASSYASDSYEQYF. The CDR3 nucleotides read TGTGCCAGCAGTTACGCTAGTGACTCCTACGAGCAGTACTTC.

This chain joins TRBV4-1 and TRBJ2-7; 7 bases map to TRBD2. This CDR3 is built from 17 residues. CDR1 MGHRA and CDR2 YSYEKL come from the germline V gene. V shed 3 bases and J 1 base; nucleotides not matched to a gene: 12. CDR3 nucleotides: TGCGCCAGCAGCCAGCCCGTTAGAAGCGGGGTTTCCTACGAGCAGTACTTC. Encoded protein: CASSQPVRSGVSYEQYF.

This clonotype was counted between two and nine times. The chain uses TRBV6-1 and TRBJ2-3, with TRBD1 matching over 7 bases. Trimming took 11 bases from V and 1 from J; bases not matched to a gene: 9. CDR3 length: 14 residues. Germline V gene sequence: CDR1 MNHNS, CDR2 SASEGT. CDR3 DNA: TGTGCCGCCCAAGAGGGGGCTGGCACAGATACGCAGTATTTT. Encoded protein: CAAQEGAGTDTQYF.

This sequence joins TRBV28 and TRBJ2-7; D gene uncertain. The CDR3 has 12 residues. The V gene's germline CDR1 is MDHEN and CDR2 SYDVKM. V lost 3 bases to trimming and J lost 1 base, with 4 bases between them. The CDR3 here is CASSFRSYEQYF. CDR3 DNA: TGTGCCAGCAGTTTTAGGTCCTACGAGCAGTACTTC. The complete variable domain, with remaining parts taken from reference TRBV28 and TRBJ2-7, reads DVKVTQSSRYLVKRTGEKVFLECVQDMDHENMFWYRQDPGLGLRLIYFSYDVKMKEKGDIPEGYSVSREKKERFSLILESASTNQTSMYLCASSFRSYEQYFGPGTRLTVT.

At least ten counts were recorded for this clonotype. The V call is TRBV20-1, the J call TRBJ2-1; D possibly corresponds to TRBD2 (5 bases). The CDR3 has 17 residues. Germline V CDR1 and CDR2: DFQATT, SNEGSKA (reference sequence). V was trimmed by 0 bases and J by 0 bases, leaving 15 bases between them. CDR3 DNA: TGCAGTGCTAGAGATGAAATGGAGGTGAGCTCCTACAATGAGCAGTTCTTC. As protein: CSARDEMEVSSYNEQFF.

As to this clonotype: A much more abundant neighbour one base away suggests this may be a read error. The rearrangement uses TRBV2 and TRBJ2-3; tentative D call: TRBD2 (6 bases). Trimming removed 6 bases from V and 2 bases from J, with 9 bases in between. Germline loops: CDR1 SNHLY, CDR2 FYNNEI. The CDR3 extends over 13 amino acids. The CDR3 protein is CASRGGTTDTQYF. The CDR3 bases are TGTGCCAGCAGGGGCGGGACCACAGATACGCAGTATTTT.

The sample holds many counts of this clonotype. The V and J genes are TRBV5-1 and TRBJ2-6, with D unclear. The CDR3 spans 17 residues. In germline, CDR1 is SGHRS, CDR2 YFSETQ. The V end was cut by 3 bases, the J end by 4 bases, with 17 bases between. CDR3 in DNA: TGCGCCAGCAGCTCTTCGGCATTTGGAGCCGGGGCCAACGTCCTGACTTTC. Its protein is CASSSSAFGAGANVLTF.

This clonotype was seen only a few times. The chain couples TRBV7-2 to TRBJ2-3; the D gene could be TRBD1 or TRBD2 (5 bases each). The length of the CDR3 is 14 residues. V was cut by 4 bases and J by 4 bases, with 12 bases left in between. Germline-derived CDR1 and CDR2 are SGHTA and FQGNSA. This CDR3 is CASSSRMGADTQYF. The CDR3 DNA reads as TGTGCCAGCAGCTCCCGTATGGGGGCAGATACGCAGTATTTT.

On this clonotype: Being one base from a much bigger clone, this may be a read error. The chain combines TRBV10-1 with TRBJ2-1; either TRBD1 or TRBD2 may supply D (5 bases each). The V end lost 0 bases, the J end lost 1 base, and 10 bases lay between the germline ends. In germline, CDR1 is WNHNN, CDR2 SYGVQD (reference sequence). There are 16 residues in the CDR3. CDR3 protein: CASSESSGPSYNEQFF. The DNA of the CDR3 is TGCGCCAGCAGTGAGTCCTCGGGACCGTCCTACAATGAGCAGTTCTTC.

The V call is TRBV9, the J call TRBJ2-2, with 7 positions matching TRBD2. Germline V gene data show CDR1 as SGDLS and CDR2 as YYNGEE. V shed 7 bases and J 2 bases; nucleotides not matched to a gene: 2. CDR3 size: 13 residues. CDR3 sequence reads: CASGGGNTGELFF. For the CDR3, the DNA is TGTGCCAGCGGCGGGGGAAACACCGGGGAGCTGTTTTTT.

In the case of this clonotype: Being one base from a much bigger clone, this may be a read error. This sequence joins TRBV11-2 and TRBJ2-7; D unresolved. CDR3 length: 15 amino acids. Germline V lookup: CDR1 SGHAT, CDR2 FQNNGV. The CDR3 nucleotides read TGTGCCAGCAGCTTAGAAAGCATAGAGTCCTACGAGCAGAACTTC. Translation: CASSLESIESYEQNF.